This TCR beta chain was obtained from a study of CD8 T cells in ankylosing spondylitis. V was shortened by 7 bases and J by 3 bases, with 14 bases between the two germline ends. The germline V gene encodes CDR1 SGHRS and CDR2 YFSETQ. The CDR3 runs to 14 residues. Study-level points and caveats: A motif in TCR beta, a set of under ten highly homologous variants, appeared characteristic of ankylosing spondylitis blood. Disease-linked clones were found to be CD8+ and relatively rare in peripheral blood.

This clonotype turned up a few times. Its antigen remains unknown. TCRdb re-called the 5' RACE reads with MiXCR, one entry per CDR3 protein. The sample shows approximately 140,000 distinct CDR3 sequences, approximately 9.2% of them seen only once. The chain is built from TRBV5-1 and TRBJ1-5, with D tentatively TRBD1 (5 bases). The source material was synovial fluid, either unsorted or a sorted T cell fraction (not recorded which). The clonotype originates from a male donor with ankylosing spondylitis. CDR3 sequence reads: CASSKGDPNQPQHF. The CDR3 DNA reads as TGCGCCAGCTCGAAAGGGGATCCCAATCAGCCCCAGCATTTT.